This TCR beta chain originates from a study of blood T cell repertoires in COVID-19. Study-level information: Sites in the United States, Italy and Spain provided acute and convalescent COVID-19 samples. The cDNA or gDNA used as material had been derived from T cells, B-cell-depleted T cells, or PBMCs.

Germline V lookup: CDR1 LNHNV, CDR2 YYDKDF (reference sequence). The V end was cut by 5 bases, the J end by 3 bases, with 11 bases between. The CDR3 consists of 13 residues. Sequenced by immunoSEQ multiplex PCR; TCRdb stores in-frame clones only, minus some. The table includes roughly 150,000 clones, approximately 82% detected once. The chain carries TRBV15 and TRBJ2-7, with D possibly matching TRBD1 (6 bases). Source material: peripheral blood. This receptor was identified in a woman in her fifties or sixties in a cohort sampled during active or convalescent COVID-19. CDR3 coding DNA: TGTGCCACCAGCCCCGGCAGGGGCTACGAGCAGTACTTC. It is translated as CATSPGRGYEQYF.